A selection of T cell receptor beta chains follows, all from one sample in a study of cytomegalovirus exposure and HLA in healthy donors. Repertoires were generated with immunoSEQ multiplex PCR, while TCRdb's copy carries only in-frame clones and drops some. The sample has 200,000 to 250,000 clones; 80% to 90% are singletons. Material for sequencing was PBMCs. These receptors were taken from a young woman in good health and CMV-seronegative. Both conserved end residues are part of each CDR3. D genes are given only for firm matches. Expanded clones are given a class, and other clones once, few, many or no size at all.

TRBD1	-	TRBJ2-7	TRBV6-1	TGTGCCAGCAGTCAGGGACAGGGGACGTCTTTCGAGCAGTACTTC	CASSQGQGTSFEQYF
-	-	TRBJ1-5	TRBV28	TGTGCCAGCAGTTATACAGGGAGCCGTCAGCCCCAGCATTTT	CASSYTGSRQPQHF
-	-	TRBJ2-2	TRBV4-3	TGCGCCAGCAGCCAAGATCAGTTGGGGGGAAACGGGGAGCTGTTTTTT	CASSQDQLGGNGELFF
-	-	TRBJ2-5	TRBV4-1	TGCGCCAGCAGCCGAACCCCAGGGGATGGCTACAAAGAGACCCAGTACTTC	CASSRTPGDGYKETQYF
-	few	TRBJ1-1	TRBV10-3	TGTGCCATCTCGGGGAAGATGAACACTGAAGCTTTCTTT	CAISGKMNTEAFF
-	-	TRBJ2-7	TRBV9	TGTGCCAGCAGCGTCTCCGGGTCAGGGCACTCCTACGAGCAGTACTTC	CASSVSGSGHSYEQYF
-	-	TRBJ1-2	TRBV11-2	TGTGCCAGCAGCTTAGTCGGACAAACTAACTATGGCTACACCTTC	CASSLVGQTNYGYTF
-	-	TRBJ1-4	TRBV28	TGTGCCAGCATCACCTCTTGGGCCGCAGGGGATAATGAAAAACTGTTTTTT	CASITSWAAGDNEKLFF
TRBD1	-	TRBJ1-1	TRBV7-3	TGTGCCAGCAGCGTAGGACAGGGGGCTGCAGCTTTCTTT	CASSVGQGAAAFF
TRBD1	-	TRBJ2-7	TRBV11-1	TGTGCCAGCATCCTGGCAGGGGGAGACCGCTCCTACGAGCAGTACTTC	CASILAGGDRSYEQYF
-	-	TRBJ1-1	TRBV2	TGTGCCAGCAGGGGGGGTGAGACTGAAGCTTTCTTT	CASRGGETEAFF
-	-	TRBJ1-1	TRBV27	TGTGCCAGCAGTCCGAGGACAGACTCGAACACTGAAGCTTTCTTT	CASSPRTDSNTEAFF
-	few	TRBJ1-2	TRBV30	TGTGCCTGGAGTGTAGCAGGGTCCTATGGCTACACCTTC	CAWSVAGSYGYTF
-	-	TRBJ1-1	TRBV21-1	TGTGCCAGCGATCCGGGACAGCCCCCATTTTCTGAAGCTTTCTTT	CASDPGQPPFSEAFF
-	-	TRBJ2-7	TRBV5-1	TGCGCCAGCAGCCACAAGACCACAGCTCTGGTCCCGAGCTCCTACGAGCAGTACTTC	CASSHKTTALVPSSYEQYF
-	few	TRBJ2-4	TRBV6-4	TGTGCCAGCGGAATGGGGCGGTATACCCGAGGTGCCAAAAACATTCAGTACTTC	CASGMGRYTRGAKNIQYF
TRBD1	once	TRBJ2-7	TRBV27	TGTGCCAGCAGCCCAGGGGGCCTCTACGAGCAGTACTTC	CASSPGGLYEQYF
-	-	TRBJ2-1	TRBV15	TGTGCCACCAGCACGATACGAGACAGGCTCTATGAGCAGTTCTTC	CATSTIRDRLYEQFF
-	once	TRBJ1-1	TRBV4-1	TGCGCCAGCGGTAAACAGGGTGGGGACACTGAAGCTTTCTTT	CASGKQGGDTEAFF
TRBD1	-	TRBJ2-7	TRBV2	TGTGCCAGCAGTGTGAGGGGGCTTTCCTACGAGCAGTACTTC	CASSVRGLSYEQYF
TRBD2	-	TRBJ2-7	TRBV19	TGTGCCAGTAGTATCCGCGGGAGTTTGTACGAGCAGTACTTC	CASSIRGSLYEQYF
TRBD1	-	TRBJ1-2	TRBV7-2	TGTGCCAGCAGCTTAACAGGGACAGACCCATACTACACCTTC	CASSLTGTDPYYTF